The 3 T cell receptor beta chains below were found in one sample sequenced in a study of T cell repertoires in cytomegalovirus infection. TCRdb reprocessed the reads with MiXCR, giving one entry per CDR3 protein. The sample records around 740,000 distinct CDR3 sequences, 35% being singletons. Sequenced sample: PBMCs. All receptors derive from a human donor in good health (CMV status not recorded). Some clones in this sample may be carry-over from other donors' samples.

Turning to this clonotype: A junction boundary mismatches the germline segment, possibly from a read error. The rearrangement uses TRBV7-2 and TRBJ2-7; 9 nucleotides agree with TRBD2. The germline V gene encodes CDR1 SGHTA and CDR2 FQGNSA. The CDR3 is 16 amino acids. The CDR3 spells CASTQQAGGLHNEKYF. In DNA form, the CDR3 reads TGTGCCAGCACACAACAGGCGGGGGGGCTGCACAACGAGAAGTACTTC.

The gene calls are TRBV29-1 and TRBJ2-7, with 7 nucleotides matching TRBD2. V gave up 7 bases and J gave up 6 bases; unmatched junction bases: 9. Germline V CDR1 and CDR2: SQVTM, ANQGSEA. There are 12 residues in the CDR3. CDR3 protein: CSDGTGEGEQYF. The CDR3 DNA reads TGCAGCGATGGGACGGGGGAGGGCGAGCAGTACTTC.

This clonotype has a count of ten or more. The chain combines TRBV10-2 with TRBJ1-2, with 9 bases that match TRBD1. V shed 7 bases, J shed 4 bases, and the junction held 4 bases outside the gene matches. Germline V gene lookup returns CDR1 WSHSY and CDR2 SAAADI. The CDR3 length is 13 residues. The DNA for the CDR3 is TGCGCCAGCACCTCGGACAGGGGCTATGGCTACACCTTC. It translates to CASTSDRGYGYTF.